Following are 21 T cell receptor beta chains from one sample sequenced in a study of response to subunit inactivated influenza vaccine. TCRdb reprocessed the RT-PCR reads with MiXCR, giving one entry per CDR3 protein. The sample lists roughly 630,000 distinct CDR3 sequences, approximately 14% occurring once. The starting material was PBMCs from blood, obtained around 14 days before vaccination. The receptors derive from a man between 45 and 60 years old who received an inactivated influenza vaccine.

This clonotype has only a few counts. The chain is built from TRBV28 and TRBJ2-1; the match to TRBD1 covers 9 bases. Germline CDR1 MDHEN, CDR2 SYDVKM. The CDR3 is made up of 17 amino acids. V was pared by 3 bases and J by 0 bases, with 6 bases of the junction left unmatched. CDR3 protein: CASSFPGTGSSYNEQFF. The DNA of the CDR3 is TGTGCCAGCAGTTTCCCGGGGACAGGGAGCTCCTACAATGAGCAGTTCTTC. The variable domain in full, completed from reference TRBV28 and TRBJ2-1, reads DVKVTQSSRYLVKRTGEKVFLECVQDMDHENMFWYRQDPGLGLRLIYFSYDVKMKEKGDIPEGYSVSREKKERFSLILESASTNQTSMYLCASSFPGTGSSYNEQFFGPGTRLTVL.

This sequence joins TRBV5-5 and TRBJ2-7; 7 nucleotides line up with TRBD1. The V segment lost 4 bases and the J segment 6 bases; nucleotides outside the gene matches: 13. This CDR3 comprises 15 residues. Per germline, CDR1 SGHKS and CDR2 YYEKEE (reference sequence). CDR3: CASSPGTDRIREQYF. The CDR3 DNA reads TGTGCCAGCAGCCCAGGGACAGACAGGATCCGCGAGCAGTACTTC.

In its sample, this clonotype was seen a few times. The rearrangement uses TRBV9 and TRBJ2-5, with D tentatively TRBD1 (6 bases). Germline V lookup: CDR1 SGDLS, CDR2 YYNGEE. The CDR3 extends over 15 amino acids. Trimming removed 0 bases at V and 3 bases at J, with 12 bases between. CDR3 sequence reads: CASSVAAGAKETQYF. CDR3 nucleotide sequence: TGTGCCAGCAGCGTAGCCGCAGGGGCAAAAGAGACCCAGTACTTC.

The chain carries TRBV5-1 and TRBJ1-2; TRBD1 matches 7 bases. The CDR3 loop spans 15 amino acids. Germline values: CDR1 SGHRS, CDR2 YFSETQ. With V trimmed by 5 bases and J by 2 bases, 9 bases remained unmatched. The CDR3 reads CASSLSGTANYGYTF. DNA for the CDR3: TGCGCCAGCAGTCTTTCGGGGACAGCCAACTATGGCTACACCTTC.

V is TRBV5-1 and J is TRBJ1-6; D might be TRBD1 (5 bases). With 0 bases removed from V and 8 bases from J, the gap between germline ends came to 12 bases. Germline V CDR1 and CDR2: SGHRS, YFSETQ. This CDR3 has 15 residues. CDR3: CASSLAGGRDSPLHF. The CDR3, as DNA: TGCGCCAGCAGCTTGGCCGGTGGCAGGGATTCACCCCTCCACTTT.

The chain has TRBV7-3 and TRBJ2-1; TRBD2 might be the D (5 bases). This CDR3 comprises 14 residues. Germline V gene data show CDR1 as SGHTA and CDR2 as FQGTGA. V was clipped by 4 bases and J by 8 bases, with 15 bases between them. The CDR3 DNA reads as TGTGCCAGCAGCTCACTAACTAGATCGGATGAGCAGTTCTTC. Translation: CASSSLTRSDEQFF. The complete variable domain, with remaining parts taken from reference TRBV7-3 and TRBJ2-1, reads GAGVSQTPSNKVTEKGKYVELRCDPISGHTALYWYRQSLGQGPEFLIYFQGTGAADDSGLPNDRFFAVRPEGSVSTLKIQRTERGDSAVYLCASSSLTRSDEQFFGPGTRLTVL.

The chain is built from TRBV7-8 and TRBJ2-1, with D maybe TRBD1 (5 bases). Germline V gives CDR1 SGHVS, CDR2 FQNEAQ. Trimming removed 0 bases at V and 4 bases at J, with 16 bases between. The CDR3 has 17 amino acids. CDR3 region: CASSLAANPKGYNEQFF. The CDR3 nucleotides are TGTGCCAGCAGCTTAGCGGCCAATCCGAAGGGGTACAATGAGCAGTTCTTC.

This clonotype turned up a few times. V is TRBV25-1 and J is TRBJ2-2, with D uncertain. V was clipped by 5 bases and J by 6 bases, with 1 base between them. The CDR3 spans 10 residues. The germline gives CDR1 MGHDK, CDR2 SYGVNS. CDR3 sequence reads: CASSPGELFF. The CDR3 bases are TGTGCCAGCAGTCCCGGGGAGCTGTTTTTT.

The sample holds a few counts of this clonotype. This chain connects TRBV6-2 or TRBV6-3 to TRBJ2-5; TRBD1 matches 7 bases. The CDR3 sequence is 13 residues long. V trimming: 7 bases; J trimming: 3 bases; junction bases outside the gene matches: 5. Per germline, CDR1 MNHEY and CDR2 SVGEGT. DNA for the CDR3: TGTGCCAGCATTAAGACAGGGAAAGAGACCCAGTACTTC. Protein product: CASIKTGKETQYF.

The CDR3 sequence: CATSGEGFNQPQHF. Written as DNA, the CDR3 is TGTGCCACCAGTGGAGAGGGCTTCAATCAGCCCCAGCATTTT. This chain uses TRBV24-1 with TRBJ1-5, with D unclear. The V end lost 5 bases, the J end lost 3 bases, and 10 bases lay between the germline ends. The length of the CDR3 is 14 residues. Germline CDR1 and CDR2: KGHDR and SFDVKD.

This clonotype was counted only a few times. The DNA is left out, because the CDR3 cannot be placed on it with certainty; the CDR3 is given as TCRdb lists it. This chain joins TRBV28 and TRBJ1-5. Inclusive of both ends, the CDR3 amounts to 14 amino acids. CDR1 is MDHEN and CDR2 is SYDVKM in the germline V gene. The CDR3 protein is CASILARRNQPQHF.

This rearrangement joins TRBV7-9 to TRBJ2-7; TRBD1 is a possible D gene (6 bases). Per the germline V gene, CDR1 is SEHNR and CDR2 is FQNEAQ (reference sequence). V lost 3 bases, J lost 0 bases, and 9 bases lay in between. The CDR3 loop spans 14 amino acids. The DNA of the CDR3 is TGTGCCAGCAGCTTTGGGACAACCTCCTACGAGCAGTACTTC. Amino acid sequence: CASSFGTTSYEQYF.

There are a few counts of this clonotype. V usage is TRBV3-1 and J usage is TRBJ2-1; 9 bases align to TRBD1. This CDR3 spans 14 amino acids. Trimming cost V 0 bases and J 15 bases; bases outside gene matches: 9. The germline V gene has CDR1 LGHDT and CDR2 YNNKEL (reference sequence). The CDR3 coding sequence is TGTGCCAGCAGCCAAGATCTTGACAGGGGGAAGCTGTTCTTC. It translates to CASSQDLDRGKLFF.

This clonotype has just a few counts. This chain joins TRBV10-2 and TRBJ1-6; tentative D call: TRBD1 (5 bases). This CDR3 spans 15 amino acids. Germline V gene sequence: CDR1 WSHSY, CDR2 SAAADI. The V gene lost 3 bases and the J gene lost 4 bases, with 10 bases spanning the gap. CDR3 DNA sequence: TGCGCCAGCAGTGAAGGGCCAGGGTATAATTCACCCCTCCACTTT. This translates into CASSEGPGYNSPLHF.

This rearrangement joins TRBV4-3 to TRBJ1-3; D uncertain. There are 16 residues in the CDR3. V was clipped by 1 base and J by 0 bases, with 10 bases between them. Germline V lookup: CDR1 LGHNA, CDR2 YSLEER. CDR3 coding DNA: TGCGCCAGCAGCCAAGTGTACAGAAGCTCTGGAAACACCATATATTTT. Translation: CASSQVYRSSGNTIYF.

This clonotype turned up a few times. The rearrangement links TRBV7-2 to TRBJ2-3; D tentatively fits TRBD1 or TRBD2 (6 bases each). Looked up from germline, CDR1 is SGHTA and CDR2 is FQGNSA. The ends were cut back, 7 bases at V and 3 bases at J, with 17 bases in the middle. CDR3 size: 15 residues. CDR3 sequence reads: CASTPNGGQTDTQYF. Written as DNA, the CDR3 is TGTGCCAGCACCCCGAACGGGGGCCAAACAGATACGCAGTATTTT.

This clonotype came up many times. This chain links TRBV30 with TRBJ2-1; TRBD1 might be the D (5 bases). The CDR3 contains 13 residues. The V and J ends lost 2 bases and 6 bases respectively, with 11 bases between them. The V gene's germline CDR1 is GTSNPN and CDR2 SVGIG (reference sequence). The CDR3 spells CAWSPGHTNEQFF. The CDR3 nucleotides read TGTGCCTGGAGTCCCGGACACACCAATGAGCAGTTCTTC.

The chain links TRBV7-2 to TRBJ2-5; D gene ambiguous. The CDR3 sequence is 11 residues long. The germline V and J ends were trimmed by 5 bases and 5 bases, with 6 bases remaining between them. Germline V gives CDR1 SGHTA, CDR2 FQGNSA. The CDR3: CASSNPETQYF. The CDR3 DNA sequence: TGTGCCAGCAGCAATCCGGAGACCCAGTACTTC.

The rearrangement uses TRBV28 and TRBJ2-7; TRBD2 agrees at 8 bases. CDR1 is MDHEN and CDR2 is SYDVKM in the germline V gene. The CDR3 has 13 residues. J gave up 0 bases and V 6 bases, and 1 base lay outside the gene matches. CDR3 DNA sequence: TGTGCCAGCAGACTAGCGGCCTCCTACGAGCAGTACTTC. It is translated as CASRLAASYEQYF.

This clonotype occurred a few times. The chain uses TRBV7-9 and TRBJ2-2; 9 positions agree with TRBD1. The CDR3 length is 15 residues. The junction had 6 bases not matched to a gene; V was cut back by 5 bases and J by 5 bases. Looked up from germline, CDR1 is SEHNR and CDR2 is FQNEAQ (reference sequence). The chain's CDR3 is CASSPRTGATGELFF. The CDR3 DNA reads as TGTGCCAGCAGCCCCCGGACAGGGGCTACCGGGGAGCTGTTTTTT.

This clonotype was recorded a few times. V gene TRBV6-5 combines with J gene TRBJ2-7; 8 bases are shared with TRBD1. After removal of 4 bases from V and 1 base from J, the junction contained 9 bases not matched to a gene. This CDR3 has 16 residues. Germline CDR1 reads MNHEY; CDR2 reads SVGAGI. The CDR3 DNA reads TGTGCCAGCAGTTTCTCAGGGGGCGCCCCTTCCTACGAGCAGTACTTC. The encoded protein is CASSFSGGAPSYEQYF.